Shown below are 19 T cell receptor beta chains from a single sample sequenced in a study of blood T cells in healthy people across ages. PCR was performed a second time for roughly 7 to 12 cycles using a sample-barcoded 5' primer and a J-beta primer mix. TCRdb re-called the 5' RACE reads through MiXCR, storing one row per CDR3 protein. There are 750,000 to 1,000,000 distinct CDR3 sequences in the sample; almost 30% occur only once, and about 10% lies in the top ten. This same sample was also part of a study on T cells of mothers and their children.

The material sequenced was blood. Source of these receptors: a woman aged 40 to 55 in good health.

The rearrangement joins TRBV7-2 to TRBJ1-3; no reliable D call. This CDR3 contains 17 residues. Trimming left V 5 bases short and J 0 bases short, with 17 bases between. The V gene's germline CDR1 is SGHTA and CDR2 FQGNSA. CDR3 nucleotide sequence: TGTGCCAGCAGCCTAGGCCCCGCCGGCTTCTCTGGAAACACCATATATTTT. Protein sequence: CASSLGPAGFSGNTIYF.

The chain employs TRBV5-1 and TRBJ1-1, with no clear D. There are 15 residues in the CDR3. Germline assignment: CDR1 SGHRS and CDR2 YFSETQ. Trimming removed 4 bases at V and 5 bases at J, with 18 bases between. The CDR3 protein is CASSQGSSRRTEAFF. The CDR3 DNA is TGCGCCAGCAGCCAAGGGTCCTCTAGGCGTACTGAAGCTTTCTTT.

Turning to this clonotype: A read error is possible here, since a much larger clone lies one base away. This chain joins TRBV4-1 and TRBJ2-7; TRBD2 agrees at 9 bases. The CDR3 is made up of 16 amino acids. The germline gives CDR1 MGHRA, CDR2 YSYEKL. The V and J ends lost 1 base and 1 base, in that order; junction bases with no gene match: 5. The CDR3 here is CASSQGVAGASYEQYF. The CDR3 coding sequence is TGCGCCAGCAGCCAAGGCGTAGCGGGGGCATCCTACGAGCAGTACTTC.

This clonotype has only a few counts. This chain joins TRBV9 and TRBJ1-2, with D unclear. Germline values: CDR1 SGDLS, CDR2 YYNGEE. Trimming left V 0 bases short and J 3 bases short, with 9 bases between. This CDR3 has 14 residues. Written as DNA, the CDR3 is TGTGCCAGCAGCGTAGCGCCCGGGTACTATGGCTACACCTTC. Translating gives CASSVAPGYYGYTF.

The V and J genes are TRBV14 and TRBJ2-1; 8 positions match TRBD2. Germline V gives CDR1 SGHDN, CDR2 FVKESK. This CDR3 has 14 residues. V shed 1 base, J shed 4 bases, and the junction held 0 bases outside the gene matches. For the CDR3, the DNA is TGTGCCAGCAGCCAAGCGGGGGGGTACAATGAGCAGTTCTTC. It translates to CASSQAGGYNEQFF.

A remark on this clonotype: Germline and junction disagree at one end, which may indicate a read error. The chain employs TRBV19 and TRBJ2-5; 11 bases align to TRBD1. The CDR3 has 15 residues. Germline assignment: CDR1 LNHDA and CDR2 SQIVND (reference sequence). This chain's CDR3 is CARSKWTGGEETQYF. CDR3 bases: TGTGCCCGTAGTAAGTGGACAGGGGGCGAGGAGACCCAGTACTTC.

This clonotype was recorded a few times. The chain links TRBV7-3 to TRBJ2-3, with 9 bases aligning to TRBD2. The length of the CDR3 is 14 residues. Germline CDR1 is SGHTA and CDR2 is FQGTGA. With 5 bases clipped from V and 6 bases from J, the junction kept 6 bases outside the gene matches. CDR3 residues: CASSPGLAMDTQYF. CDR3 sequence (DNA): TGTGCCAGCAGCCCGGGACTAGCAATGGATACGCAGTATTTT.

The chain recombines TRBV6-1 with TRBJ1-5; D gene ambiguous. CDR3 size: 13 residues. The V gene's germline CDR1 is MNHNS and CDR2 SASEGT. Trimming took off 6 bases at V and 5 bases at J, with 11 bases between the two ends. The CDR3 DNA reads as TGTGCCAGCAGGGAGACCCGGGATCAGCCCCAGCATTTT. Translation gives CASRETRDQPQHF.

Many counts were recorded for this clonotype. The chain carries TRBV5-1 and TRBJ2-1; D may correspond to TRBD1 or TRBD2 (6 bases each). There are 16 residues in the CDR3. CDR1 and CDR2 from the germline V gene are SGHRS and YFSETQ. Trimming removed 4 bases at V and 6 bases at J, with 20 bases between. CDR3 sequence (DNA): TGCGCCAGCAGCCCCAGGGGTTGGGACGGGGGCAATGAGCAGTTCTTC. Encoded protein: CASSPRGWDGGNEQFF.

This clonotype was detected many times. The chain combines TRBV7-2 with TRBJ2-5; 9 bases align to TRBD2. Per the germline V gene, CDR1 is SGHTA and CDR2 is FQGNSA. The trim removed 5 bases at V and 1 base at J, leaving 2 bases unmatched. This CDR3 has 14 amino acids. CDR3 loop: CASSAGLAQETQYF. The DNA of the CDR3 is TGTGCCAGCAGCGCGGGACTAGCCCAAGAGACCCAGTACTTC. The full variable domain, completed using reference TRBV7-2 and TRBJ2-5, is GAGVSQSPSNKVTEKGKDVELRCDPISGHTALYWYRQSLGQGLEFLIYFQGNSAPDKSGLPSDRFSAERTGGSVSTLTIQRTQQEDSAVYLCASSAGLAQETQYFGPGTRLLVL.

This chain connects TRBV24-1 to TRBJ2-5; D unresolved. The germline CDR1 and CDR2 sequences are KGHDR and SFDVKD. V lost 5 bases and J 5 bases, leaving 11 bases between the germline ends. This CDR3 is 13 amino acids long. The CDR3 here is CATSGLVGETQYF. The CDR3 nucleotides read TGTGCCACCAGTGGGTTGGTTGGTGAGACCCAGTACTTC.

This clonotype has a count of ten or more. The genes are TRBV7-6 and TRBJ2-7; D is unresolved. Germline CDR1 SGHVS, CDR2 FNYEAQ. V shed 4 bases and J shed 3 bases, with 13 bases lying between them. CDR3 length: 14 amino acids. The CDR3 DNA reads TGTGCCAGCAGCTCACCCGTTACCAACTACGAGCAGTACTTC. It yields the protein CASSSPVTNYEQYF.

The rearrangement uses TRBV5-5 and TRBJ2-5, with 9 bases lining up with TRBD2. CDR1 SGHKS and CDR2 YYEKEE come from the germline V gene (reference sequence). Trimming cost V 6 bases and J 5 bases; bases outside gene matches: 17. The CDR3 length is 17 residues. CDR3 amino acids: CASILSSGGPSQETQYF. For the CDR3, the DNA is TGTGCCAGCATCCTATCCAGCGGGGGGCCCTCACAGGAGACCCAGTACTTC.

The chain combines TRBV28 with TRBJ2-1; no definite D call. Germline CDR1 is MDHEN and CDR2 is SYDVKM. This CDR3 contains 14 residues. The V end lost 3 bases, the J end lost 13 bases, and 19 bases lay between the germline ends. CDR3 loop: CASSFGRMQETQFF. CDR3 bases: TGTGCCAGCAGTTTTGGGCGGATGCAAGAGACCCAGTTCTTC.

In its sample, this clonotype was seen a few times. The chain carries TRBV15 and TRBJ2-1; D perhaps matches TRBD1 (6 bases). Germline V lookup: CDR1 LNHNV, CDR2 YYDKDF (reference sequence). The CDR3 consists of 12 residues. The V and J ends lost 4 bases and 8 bases respectively, with 9 bases between them. The CDR3 DNA reads TGTGCCACCAGCAACAGGGTTGATGAGCAGTTCTTC. It encodes CATSNRVDEQFF.

This clonotype was counted between two and nine times. V is TRBV20-1 and J is TRBJ1-1, with 7 bases aligning to TRBD1. Germline V lookup: CDR1 DFQATT, CDR2 SNEGSKA (reference sequence). Unmatched junction bases numbered 8, after V lost 2 bases and J lost 5 bases. The CDR3 runs 14 residues. CDR3 nucleotide sequence: TGCAGTGCTAGACTGACAGGGAGAAGTACTGAAGCTTTCTTT. Protein product: CSARLTGRSTEAFF.

This clonotype was detected only a few times. The rearrangement joins TRBV12-3 or TRBV12-4 to TRBJ1-5; tentative D call: TRBD1 (5 bases). The V gene lost 5 bases and the J gene lost 2 bases, with 10 bases spanning the gap. The CDR3 has 14 residues. The DNA for the CDR3 is TGTGCCAGCAGTCACCGGGACGGCAATCAGCCCCAGCATTTT. The encoded protein is CASSHRDGNQPQHF.

This chain uses TRBV12-3 or TRBV12-4 with TRBJ2-5; the match to TRBD2 covers 10 bases. The J segment lost 6 bases and the V segment lost 8 bases, leaving 3 bases of the junction unmatched. The CDR3 totals 12 residues. CDR3 loop: CASGTSDKTQYF. CDR3 nucleotides: TGTGCCAGCGGGACTAGCGACAAGACCCAGTACTTC.

This chain links TRBV7-6 with TRBJ1-1; D uncertain. Germline-derived CDR1 and CDR2 are SGHVS and FNYEAQ. With 1 base removed from V and 4 bases from J, the gap between germline ends came to 10 bases. The CDR3 contains 14 residues. The CDR3 here is CASSLEEGITEAFF. The DNA of the CDR3 is TGTGCCAGCAGCTTAGAGGAGGGAATCACTGAAGCTTTCTTT.